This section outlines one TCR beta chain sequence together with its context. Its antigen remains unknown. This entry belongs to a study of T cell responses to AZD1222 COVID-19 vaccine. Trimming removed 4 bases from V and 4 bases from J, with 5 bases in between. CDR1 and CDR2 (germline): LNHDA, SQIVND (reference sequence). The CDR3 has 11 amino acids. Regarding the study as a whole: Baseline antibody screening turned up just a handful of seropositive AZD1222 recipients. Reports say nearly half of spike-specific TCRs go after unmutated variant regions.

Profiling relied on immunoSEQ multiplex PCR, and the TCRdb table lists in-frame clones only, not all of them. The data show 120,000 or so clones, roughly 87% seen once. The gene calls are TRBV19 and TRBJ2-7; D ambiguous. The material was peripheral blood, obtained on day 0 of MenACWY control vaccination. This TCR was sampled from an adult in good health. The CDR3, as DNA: TGTGCCAGTAGTAATAGGTACGAGCAGTACTTC. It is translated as CASSNRYEQYF.